This TCR beta chain was recovered during a study of cytomegalovirus exposure and HLA in healthy donors (dated by TCRdb to 2017 to 2019). A note on the overall study: A later analysis indicated that the roughly 120 validation repertoires were generated on the platform also employed for the 650 to 850 repertoires of the first cohort. The aim of the study was to test whether cataloging public T cell receptors could identify signatures of past pathogen exposure. In addition to the first cohort of about 650 subjects, a separate validation cohort of around 110 different subjects was used. To predict cytomegalovirus infection status, the study brought together high-throughput TCR immunosequencing, statistical association of individual TCRs with disease status, and machine learning. Points the paper makes about the study in general: The classifier was reported to diagnose cytomegalovirus status with high specificity and sensitivity in both the original and validation cohorts. In vitro tests confirmed that a few of the cytomegalovirus-associated TCR beta chains recognize cytomegalovirus antigens. According to the authors, the approach could potentially be generalized to other disease states and immunological phenotypes. A later analysis lacked HLA typing for the validation cohort, so it scored co-occurrence in that cohort across all 110 or so repertoires. Subsequent analysis determined that TCRs grouped into clusters in the first cohort also showed a tendency toward co-occurrence across the 90 to 150 validation repertoires, and approximately 94% of cluster scores exceeded 0. In the study, around 150 TCR beta chains were listed as associated with cytomegalovirus. Across donors, most TCR sequences were observed very rarely, whereas some public TCRs were present in many individuals.

Regarding this clone: Its specific antigen is unknown. Per-base qualities were not stored, and no clone one base away is much larger.

Separate from the approximately 730-subject first cohort, the validation cohort of some 130 subjects was the group to which the donors belonged. Libraries were built with the immunoSEQ multiplex PCR assay. From the authors' description of their analysis: A statistical classification framework was built to diagnose cytomegalovirus status from the catalog of TCR beta chain sequences. TCRdb re-hosts the immuneACCESS table, in-frame sequences only. Its copies lack some clones; in the studies checked, an unresolved V gene accounts for under half of them, and the cause for the rest is not known. V and J calls plus clone size are reproduced from that table; the DNA served to infer D and trimming. The sample data list about 150,000 clones, and 70% to 90% of these were observed just once. Together, the top ten hold approximately 3.1% of the sample. The junction shows trimming of 4 bases on V and 5 bases on J, and the gene matches do not reach 7 bases of it. Including cysteine and phenylalanine, the CDR3 has 15 amino acids. CDR3 DNA is the only sequence kept; it has 45 bases, read in frame from the first base. The CDR1 and CDR2 encoded by the germline V gene are MGHRA and YSYEKL.

Sequenced material: PBMCs. The clonotype was recovered from a man aged 18 to 35 in good health and CMV-seronegative. Rearrangement joined TRBV4-1 to TRBJ2-1, with 8 bases aligning to TRBD2. The CDR3 loop reads CASSRVSGGHNEQFF. The sequence in DNA is TGCGCCAGCAGCCGCGTTTCGGGGGGGCACAATGAGCAGTTCTTC.